The 4 T cell receptor beta chains reported below all come from one sample, sequenced in a study of beta chain features in type 1 diabetes. TCRB transcripts that were expressed got sequenced, as all of the isolated RNA had been reverse transcribed. Data came from immunoSEQ multiplex PCR; TCRdb stores just in-frame clones and leaves some out. The sample includes about 360,000 clones, roughly 12% seen only once; the top ten take 0.017%. Sequencing was carried out using naive CD4+ T cells from blood. These receptors all come from a man in his late teens or twenties in good health.

This clone has only a few counts. The chain uses TRBV27 and TRBJ1-5, with unresolved D. Trimming cost V 6 bases and J 5 bases, with 11 bases left between them. Germline V lookup: CDR1 MNHEY, CDR2 SMNVEV (reference sequence). This CDR3 has 13 amino acids. The CDR3 region is CASSPDMDQPQHF. CDR3 nucleotides: TGTGCCAGCAGCCCAGACATGGATCAGCCCCAGCATTTT.

This clone occurred a few times. The chain is built from TRBV5-6 and TRBJ2-5, with TRBD1 matching 9 bases. The germline gives CDR1 SGHDT, CDR2 YYEEEE. There are 14 residues in the CDR3. J lost 4 bases, V lost 4 bases, and 5 bases had no gene match. The CDR3 protein is CASSPSTGGETQYF. The CDR3 DNA sequence: TGTGCCAGCAGCCCCTCGACAGGGGGAGAGACCCAGTACTTC.

This clone was observed a handful of times. This chain joins TRBV7-9 and TRBJ2-1, with unresolved D. The germline gives CDR1 SEHNR, CDR2 FQNEAQ (reference sequence). V lost 5 bases, J lost 7 bases, and 6 bases lay in between. The CDR3 length is 11 residues. CDR3 nucleotide sequence: TGTGCCAGCAGCCCTCGGAATGAGCAGTTCTTC. Its protein is CASSPRNEQFF.

The chain links TRBV19 to TRBJ2-6, with D possibly TRBD1 on 5 matching bases. V dropped 5 bases and J dropped 0 bases, with 11 bases sitting between them. This CDR3 is built from 16 residues. Per the germline V gene, CDR1 is LNHDA and CDR2 is SQIVND (reference sequence). The CDR3 spells CASSPLQDSGANVLTF. CDR3 DNA sequence: TGTGCCAGTAGTCCTCTACAGGACTCTGGGGCCAACGTCCTGACTTTC.